This record looks at one T cell receptor beta chain sequence and its context. Its antigen is unknown. The method was immunoSEQ multiplex PCR; TCRdb's version includes in-frame clones alone and lacks a portion of them. The sample holds some 50,000 clones, about 89% seen once. The sample is drawn from a study of OX40 agonist ivuxolimab in advanced cancers. Study-level information: Dosing consisted of intravenous ivuxolimab at 0.01 to 10 mg/kg every 2 weeks.

Notes on the study in general: Expanded clones belonging to CD8+ T cells outnumbered, on average, those of CD4+.

CDR1 is SGHDT, CDR2 YYEEEE, per germline. CDR3 length: 16 amino acids. The V gene lost 0 bases and the J gene lost 1 base, with 14 bases spanning the gap. Blood was sampled at baseline, cycle 4 day 1, and cycle 7 day 1. This chain links TRBV5-6 with TRBJ2-7; D gene uncertain. This receptor was taken from an adult with an advanced solid tumor such as melanoma, head and neck, liver or kidney cancer. The source was CD4+ or CD8+ T cells sorted from blood, collected in a trial of the OX40 agonist ivuxolimab. CDR3 nucleotides: TGTGCCAGCAGCTTGGAGAAAGGGCCCGTTTCCTACGAGCAGTACTTC. This sequence encodes CASSLEKGPVSYEQYF.